Following are 23 T cell receptor beta chains from one sample sequenced in a study of cytomegalovirus exposure and HLA in healthy donors. PCR primers comprised 60 Vbeta and 13 Jbeta primers. Profiling relied on immunoSEQ multiplex PCR, and the TCRdb table lists in-frame clones only, not all of them. The sample holds some 140,000 clones, around 77% seen once. Sequencing was carried out using PBMCs. These receptors came from a man aged 30 to 45 in good health and CMV-seronegative.

V and J are TRBV11-2 and TRBJ2-1; TRBD2 might be the D (5 bases). Trimming removed 2 bases from V and 2 bases from J, with 13 bases in between. The CDR3 runs 16 residues. Germline values: CDR1 SGHAT, CDR2 FQNNGV. This chain's CDR3 is CASSLNAELAYNEQFF. The CDR3 DNA reads TGTGCCAGCAGCTTAAATGCAGAACTAGCCTACAATGAGCAGTTCTTC.

The CDR3, as DNA: TGTGCCAGCCGATTTCGGACTAGCGGCTACAATGAGCAGTTCTTC. This gives the protein CASRFRTSGYNEQFF. The rearrangement joins TRBV19 to TRBJ2-1; 10 nucleotides agree with TRBD2. The germline V gene encodes CDR1 LNHDA and CDR2 SQIVND (reference sequence). Trimming cost V 9 bases and J 3 bases; bases outside gene matches: 8. This CDR3 region has 15 residues.

The chain has TRBV10-1 and TRBJ2-1, with TRBD2 matching 12 bases. The CDR3 has 14 amino acids. V trimming: 6 bases; J trimming: 7 bases; junction bases outside the gene matches: 4. The V gene's germline CDR1 is WNHNN and CDR2 SYGVQD (reference sequence). Here the CDR3 reads CASSLAGGPNEQFF. The CDR3 DNA follows: TGCGCCAGCAGCCTAGCGGGAGGGCCTAATGAGCAGTTCTTC.

V usage is TRBV7-8 and J usage is TRBJ1-2; 7 bases are a match to TRBD1. V was pared by 7 bases and J by 0 bases, with 8 bases of the junction left unmatched. Germline V gene lookup returns CDR1 SGHVS and CDR2 FQNEAQ. This CDR3 has 15 residues. The CDR3 bases are TGTGCCAGCACCAGGGGGGTGGGAGCTAACTATGGCTACACCTTC. It translates to CASTRGVGANYGYTF.

The chain recombines TRBV5-6 with TRBJ2-2, with 9 nucleotides matching TRBD1. CDR3 size: 13 residues. V was pared by 7 bases and J by 7 bases, with 5 bases of the junction left unmatched. CDR1 is SGHDT, CDR2 YYEEEE, per germline. Here the CDR3 DNA reads TGTGCCAGCCGACAGGGGGAAAACGGGGAGCTGTTTTTT. This translates into CASRQGENGELFF.

The chain joins TRBV5-1 to TRBJ2-7; a possible D gene is TRBD1 (5 bases). The V end was cut by 5 bases, the J end by 3 bases, with 15 bases between. The germline CDR1 and CDR2 sequences are SGHRS and YFSETQ. CDR3 size: 14 residues. The CDR3 bases are TGCGCCAGCAGTCTCGACAGATCAGACTACGAGCAGTACTTC. Translation: CASSLDRSDYEQYF. Filled out from reference TRBV5-1 and TRBJ2-7, the complete variable domain reads KAGVTQTPRYLIKTRGQQVTLSCSPISGHRSVSWYQQTPGQGLQFLFEYFSETQRNKGNFPGRFSGRQFSNSRSEMNVSTLELGDSALYLCASSLDRSDYEQYFGPGTRLTVT.

The genes are TRBV6-4 and TRBJ2-3, with 10 bases that match TRBD2. CDR1 is MRHNA, CDR2 SNTAGT, per germline. The CDR3 sequence is 15 residues long. The ends lost 4 bases at V and 3 bases at J; junction bases unmatched: 4. Here the CDR3 reads CASSAGSGGTDTQYF. As DNA, the CDR3 is TGTGCCAGCAGTGCTGGTAGCGGGGGGACAGATACGCAGTATTTT.

This sequence joins TRBV18 and TRBJ1-3, with D possibly TRBD1 on 5 matching bases. The CDR3 extends over 15 amino acids. Germline CDR1 reads KGHSH; CDR2 reads LQKENI. V gave up 5 bases and J gave up 0 bases, with 11 bases separating them. CDR3 DNA sequence: TGTGCCAGCTCATCTCGACAGCACTCTGGAAACACCATATATTTT. It is translated as CASSSRQHSGNTIYF.

The V and J genes are TRBV9 and TRBJ1-1, with 8 bases lining up with TRBD1. The CDR3 extends over 13 amino acids. Losses at the gene ends were 0 bases for V and 7 bases for J; bases not matched to a gene: 2. Germline V gene sequence: CDR1 SGDLS, CDR2 YYNGEE. For the CDR3, the DNA is TGTGCCAGCAGCGTAGTTGGACAGGGTGAAGCTTTCTTT. This gives the protein CASSVVGQGEAFF.

The V gene is TRBV19, the J gene TRBJ2-3; 14 bases match TRBD2. There are 16 residues in the CDR3. Trimming at V came to 4 bases and at J to 7 bases, leaving 7 bases not matched to a gene. CDR1 LNHDA and CDR2 SQIVND come from the germline V gene (reference sequence). The CDR3 protein is CASSTRGTSGSHTQYF. CDR3 coding DNA: TGTGCCAGTAGTACGCGCGGGACTAGCGGGAGTCATACGCAGTATTTT.

This clone was counted a single time. The CDR3 coding sequence is TGTGCCAGCAGCTTGACCGTGCTGGGAGCCAACTCCTACGAGCAGTACTTC. It specifies CASSLTVLGANSYEQYF. The chain links TRBV7-2 to TRBJ2-7; the D gene is possibly TRBD2 (5 bases). Germline CDR1 is SGHTA and CDR2 is FQGNSA. V was cut by 3 bases and J by 0 bases, with 18 bases left in between. The CDR3 sequence is 17 residues long. Full variable domain (rest looked up from reference TRBV7-2 and TRBJ2-7): GAGVSQSPSNKVTEKGKDVELRCDPISGHTALYWYRQSLGQGLEFLIYFQGNSAPDKSGLPSDRFSAERTGGSVSTLTIQRTQQEDSAVYLCASSLTVLGANSYEQYFGPGTRLTVT.

This chain links TRBV5-4 with TRBJ2-7; tentative D call: TRBD2 (5 bases). The CDR3 runs 16 residues. The germline CDR1 and CDR2 sequences are SGHNT and YYREEE (reference sequence). Trimming pared 3 bases from V and 0 bases from J, leaving 16 bases between. The CDR3 region has the DNA TGTGCCAGCAGCTACCCGAGTAGCGAGAACTCCTACGAGCAGTACTTC. The encoded protein is CASSYPSSENSYEQYF.

This clone has only one observation. The V call is TRBV19, the J call TRBJ2-3; TRBD2 aligns across 11 bases. The germline V gene has CDR1 LNHDA and CDR2 SQIVND (reference sequence). V trimming: 4 bases; J trimming: 4 bases; junction bases outside the gene matches: 4. CDR3 length: 15 residues. Here the CDR3 reads CASSNSGRGADTQYF. CDR3 sequence (DNA): TGTGCCAGTAGTAATAGCGGGAGGGGTGCAGATACGCAGTATTTT. Drawing the rest from reference TRBV19 and TRBJ2-3, the complete variable domain is DGGITQSPKYLFRKEGQNVTLSCEQNLNHDAMYWYRQDPGQGLRLIYYSQIVNDFQKGDIAEGYSVSREKKESFPLTVTSAQKNPTAFYLCASSNSGRGADTQYFGPGTRLTVL.

The chain couples TRBV25-1 to TRBJ1-1; a weak D match, TRBD1 (5 bases). CDR1 is MGHDK, CDR2 SYGVNS, per germline. The CDR3 is 15 amino acids. The ends were cut back, 0 bases at V and 0 bases at J, with 8 bases in the middle. This CDR3 reads CASSEYWGVNTEAFF. CDR3 sequence (DNA): TGTGCCAGCAGTGAATATTGGGGCGTGAACACTGAAGCTTTCTTT. Full variable domain (outside the CDR3, taken from reference TRBV25-1 and TRBJ1-1): EADIYQTPRYLVIGTGKKITLECSQTMGHDKMYWYQQDPGMELHLIHYSYGVNSTEKGDLSSESTVSRIRTEHFPLTLESARPSHTSQYLCASSEYWGVNTEAFFGQGTRLTVV.

For the CDR3, the DNA is TGTGCCAGCAGCTTGGCCGGGACACAGAACACTGAAGCTTTCTTT. Translating gives CASSLAGTQNTEAFF. The rearrangement joins TRBV5-4 to TRBJ1-1; the D gene is possibly TRBD1 (6 bases). This CDR3 is 15 amino acids long. Germline values: CDR1 SGHNT, CDR2 YYREEE (reference sequence). V dropped 0 bases and J dropped 1 base, with 10 bases sitting between them.

This clone was recorded a few times. The chain couples TRBV27 to TRBJ2-5; the D gene is possibly TRBD2 (6 bases). The germline V gene has CDR1 MNHEY and CDR2 SMNVEV (reference sequence). The CDR3 is 14 amino acids. V was pared by 1 base and J by 5 bases, with 11 bases between. Here the CDR3 reads CASSLWGEWETQYF. The CDR3 coding sequence is TGTGCCAGCAGTTTATGGGGGGAGTGGGAGACCCAGTACTTC.

This rearrangement joins TRBV19 to TRBJ2-1, with 8 positions matching TRBD1. Trimming removed 2 bases from V and 0 bases from J; junction bases left unmatched: 3. The length of the CDR3 is 16 residues. Germline CDR1 and CDR2: LNHDA and SQIVND (reference sequence). CDR3 bases: TGTGCCAGTAGTATACAGGGGACAGGCTCCTACAATGAGCAGTTCTTC. This sequence encodes CASSIQGTGSYNEQFF.

The table lists this clone with a count of one. V is TRBV28 and J is TRBJ1-1, with 8 bases matching TRBD1. This CDR3 comprises 16 residues. Germline loops: CDR1 MDHEN, CDR2 SYDVKM. The trim removed 6 bases at V and 0 bases at J, leaving 9 bases unmatched. The CDR3 DNA is TGTGCCAGCAGAGCCGGAGGACAGGGACTGAACACTGAAGCTTTCTTT. It specifies CASRAGGQGLNTEAFF.

This clone was detected a few times. As DNA, the CDR3 is TGTGCCAGCAGTGACCTCGGGGGGGGGAGGGGTTCCTACGAGCAGTACTTC. Translation: CASSDLGGGRGSYEQYF. The chain is built from TRBV6-1 and TRBJ2-7; 8 bases fit TRBD2. V lost 3 bases to trimming and J lost 1 base; unmatched junction nucleotides: 11. The CDR3 contains 17 residues. The germline CDR1 and CDR2 sequences are MNHNS and SASEGT.

The chain links TRBV19 to TRBJ1-3; 9 positions match TRBD1. Germline CDR1 reads LNHDA; CDR2 reads SQIVND (reference sequence). The CDR3 has 15 residues. V lost 5 bases and J lost 4; bases outside the gene matches: 6. Here the CDR3 reads CASSAQGQGGNTIYF. Written as DNA, the CDR3 is TGTGCCAGTAGTGCCCAGGGACAGGGAGGAAACACCATATATTTT.

The chain has TRBV12-5 and TRBJ2-1; 7 bases fit TRBD2. The V and J ends lost 3 bases and 3 bases, in that order; junction bases with no gene match: 11. The germline V gene has CDR1 LGHNT and CDR2 FRNRAP. The CDR3 consists of 17 residues. The CDR3 bases are TGTGCTAGTGGTTTTGCTATCAGGGACTACTACTACAATGAGCAGTTCTTC. Amino acids: CASGFAIRDYYYNEQFF.

V usage is TRBV19 and J usage is TRBJ2-2, with D possibly being TRBD1 (6 bases). Germline V CDR1 and CDR2: LNHDA, SQIVND (reference sequence). The germline V and J ends were trimmed by 3 bases and 5 bases, with 7 bases remaining between them. The CDR3 runs to 13 residues. The DNA for the CDR3 is TGTGCCAGTAGTATTAGGGGGACCGGGGAGCTGTTTTTT. It is translated as CASSIRGTGELFF.

J is TRBJ2-5 and V is TRBV11-1; 9 bases are a match to TRBD1. With V trimmed by 5 bases and J by 3 bases, 13 bases remained unmatched. This CDR3 comprises 17 residues. Germline CDR1 SGHAT, CDR2 FQDESV (reference sequence). Here the CDR3 DNA reads TGTGCCAGCAGCAAGGGGGAGTGGGACAGGGATGAAGAGACCCAGTACTTC. Protein product: CASSKGEWDRDEETQYF.